This note documents a single T cell receptor beta chain sequence. Antigen unknown. Trimming at V came to 3 bases and at J to 6 bases, leaving 11 bases not matched to a gene. The CDR3 is made up of 15 amino acids. CDR1 is SGHTA, CDR2 FQGNSA, per germline. All of the isolated RNA was reverse transcribed, so expressed TCRB transcripts were sequenced. Profiling relied on immunoSEQ multiplex PCR, and the TCRdb table lists in-frame clones only, not all of them. Among a few hundred thousand clones listed, around a tenth were seen once. This entry comes from a study of beta chain features in type 1 diabetes. Study findings and constraints: Whatever favoring of shorter templates PCR might show would apply equally to patients and controls. TCRB CDR3 length was moderately but significantly reduced in all four CD4+ subsets of Type 1 diabetes patients.

The genes are TRBV7-2 and TRBJ2-7, with TRBD2 matching 7 bases. This clonotype was sampled from a man younger than 45 with type 1 diabetes. The sequenced material came from central memory CD4+ T cells from blood. CDR3 sequence (DNA): TGTGCCAGCAGCTTTGGGGGAGGGCCCTCGCGCGAGCAGTACTTC. Its protein product is CASSFGGGPSREQYF.